Below are 31 T cell receptor beta chains sequenced from a single sample in a study of Tregs in tolerant kidney transplant recipients. Data came from immunoSEQ multiplex PCR; TCRdb stores just in-frame clones and leaves some out. The table lists about 81,000 clones, roughly 91% of them singletons. Related graft donors supplied nonmyeloablative bone marrow transplants, and mixed chimerism was transient. Sequenced here: CD4+ T cells from blood (PBMCs), sampled 24 months after the transplant. The receptors come from a human patient who received a combined kidney and bone marrow transplant. The graft donor may have given rise to some T cells.

The J gene is TRBJ1-5, the V gene TRBV30, with D perhaps matching TRBD1 (6 bases). This CDR3 contains 15 residues. Trimming pared 3 bases from V and 1 base from J, leaving 13 bases between. Germline values: CDR1 GTSNPN, CDR2 SVGIG (reference sequence). This chain's CDR3 is CAWSFGTQSNQPQHF. CDR3 sequence (DNA): TGTGCCTGGAGCTTCGGGACACAGAGCAATCAGCCCCAGCATTTT. The variable domain in full, completed from reference TRBV30 and TRBJ1-5, reads SQTIHQWPATLVQPVGSPLSLECTVEGTSNPNLYWYRQAAGRGLQLLFYSVGIGQISSEVPQNLSASRPQDRQFILSSKKLLLSDSGFYLCAWSFGTQSNQPQHFGDGTRLSIL.

This clone occurred a few times. The chain links TRBV13 to TRBJ2-2; 10 nucleotides line up with TRBD2. V dropped 5 bases and J dropped 6; count of bases not matched to a gene: 9. Per the germline V gene, CDR1 is PRHDT and CDR2 is FYEKMQ (reference sequence). This CDR3 region has 16 residues. CDR3 in amino acids: CASSPRRSGGAGELFF. The CDR3 DNA follows: TGTGCCAGCAGCCCGCGGCGCAGCGGGGGGGCCGGGGAGCTGTTTTTT.

The CDR3 loop reads CASSMQQDLLREKLFF. Here the CDR3 DNA reads TGTGCCAGTAGTATGCAACAGGACCTTCTGCGTGAAAAACTGTTTTTT. J is TRBJ1-4 and V is TRBV19; TRBD1 is a possible D gene (5 bases). The germline V gene encodes CDR1 LNHDA and CDR2 SQIVND (reference sequence). The CDR3 has 16 amino acids. Trimming took 3 bases from V and 7 from J, leaving 18 bases between them.

The J gene is TRBJ2-7, the V gene TRBV5-1, with D maybe TRBD2 (6 bases). The germline CDR1 and CDR2 sequences are SGHRS and YFSETQ. CDR3 length: 13 amino acids. V dropped 1 base and J dropped 2 bases, with 7 bases sitting between them. CDR3 nucleotide sequence: TGCGCCAGCAGCTTGAGGGAGGCCTACGAGCAGTACTTC. It codes for CASSLREAYEQYF.

The chain uses TRBV9 and TRBJ2-3; D remains unclear. Germline lookup yields CDR1 SGDLS and CDR2 YYNGEE. V was trimmed by 0 bases and J by 1 base, leaving 12 bases between them. CDR3 size: 16 residues. The CDR3 loop is CASSVGSRSGTDTQYF. DNA for the CDR3: TGTGCCAGCAGCGTAGGTAGCCGGTCTGGCACAGATACGCAGTATTTT. The full variable domain, with the rest looked up from reference TRBV9 and TRBJ2-3, is DSGVTQTPKHLITATGQRVTLRCSPRSGDLSVYWYQQSLDQGLQFLIQYYNGEERAKGNILERFSAQQFPDLHSELNLSSLELGDSALYFCASSVGSRSGTDTQYFGPGTRLTVL.

This clone has a handful of counts. The chain joins TRBV5-1 to TRBJ2-2, with TRBD1 as a possible D gene (6 bases). Germline CDR1 is SGHRS and CDR2 is YFSETQ. The V gene lost 0 bases and the J gene lost 5 bases, with 11 bases spanning the gap. The CDR3 is 15 residues long. CDR3 sequence (DNA): TGCGCCAGCAGCTTGGCGGCAGGGGTAACCGGGGAGCTGTTTTTT. This sequence encodes CASSLAAGVTGELFF.

V gene TRBV5-5 combines with J gene TRBJ2-5; 7 bases match TRBD2. Germline trimming cut 4 bases from V and 3 bases from J; bases unmatched to any gene: 3. CDR1 and CDR2 from the germline V gene are SGHKS and YYEKEE (reference sequence). This CDR3 is 13 amino acids long. The CDR3 protein is CASSRGGKETQYF. The CDR3 nucleotides are TGTGCCAGCAGCCGGGGAGGGAAAGAGACCCAGTACTTC.

A single count supports this clone. The gene calls are TRBV7-9 and TRBJ2-7; D is possibly TRBD1 (5 bases). The CDR3 loop spans 14 amino acids. Between the trimmed V and J ends, which lost 7 bases and 5 bases, there was a span of 18 bases. Per the germline V gene, CDR1 is SEHNR and CDR2 is FQNEAQ (reference sequence). The CDR3 DNA reads as TGTGCCAGCACTTTGCCAGGGAAGGGCGACGAGCAGTACTTC. Protein product: CASTLPGKGDEQYF.

In DNA, the CDR3 is TGTGCAAGTCGCTTAGAGGGGGACAGGACGAACACCGGGGAGCTGTTTTTT. This translates into CASRLEGDRTNTGELFF. This chain connects TRBV12-2 to TRBJ2-2; whether TRBD1, the table's D call, matches the DNA was not checked. TRBV12-2 is a pseudogene segment. This CDR3 is built from 17 residues.

This clone was detected only a few times. This rearrangement joins TRBV4-2 to TRBJ1-4; D gene unclear. Germline V CDR1 and CDR2: LGHNA, YNFKEQ. The ends were cut back, 1 base at V and 5 bases at J, with 5 bases in the middle. The CDR3 runs 13 residues. CDR3 in amino acids: CASSQGRNEKLFF. For the CDR3, the DNA is TGTGCCAGCAGCCAAGGGCGGAATGAAAAACTGTTTTTT.

V usage is TRBV2 and J usage is TRBJ1-1, with D possibly being TRBD1 (5 bases). CDR3 length: 15 residues. Deletions cut 4 bases from V and 1 base from J, with 13 bases between. Looked up from germline, CDR1 is SNHLY and CDR2 is FYNNEI. The CDR3: CASSAGSPENTEAFF. CDR3 sequence (DNA): TGTGCCAGCAGTGCAGGGTCCCCAGAGAACACTGAAGCTTTCTTT.

The rearrangement uses TRBV11-2 and TRBJ2-5, with 12 bases identical to TRBD2. V lost 5 bases, J lost 2 bases, and 15 bases stayed unmatched. CDR1 and CDR2 (germline): SGHAT, FQNNGV. The CDR3 spans 19 residues. For the CDR3, the DNA is TGTGCCAGCAGCCTAAAGCTTCGGCGACTAGCGGGAGCTCAAGAGACCCAGTACTTC. This gives the protein CASSLKLRRLAGAQETQYF.

The chain employs TRBV28 and TRBJ2-7, with a tentative D call TRBD1 (5 bases). V was clipped by 3 bases and J by 2 bases, with 20 bases between them. Germline CDR1 MDHEN, CDR2 SYDVKM. The CDR3 is 17 residues long. The CDR3 protein is CASSFLSWQGQTYEQYF. In DNA, the CDR3 is TGTGCCAGCAGTTTCCTTTCGTGGCAGGGCCAGACCTACGAGCAGTACTTC.

J is TRBJ2-2 and V is TRBV11-2; tentative D call: TRBD1 (5 bases). Germline V lookup: CDR1 SGHAT, CDR2 FQNNGV. The CDR3 has 15 amino acids. The ends were cut back, 2 bases at V and 6 bases at J, with 13 bases in the middle. The CDR3 protein is CASSLNRFIAGELFF. In DNA form, the CDR3 reads TGTGCCAGCAGCTTAAACAGGTTTATAGCCGGGGAGCTGTTTTTT.

The chain is built from TRBV7-3 and TRBJ2-1; TRBD2 matches at 8 bases. Germline-derived CDR1 and CDR2 are SGHTA and FQGTGA. The CDR3 totals 15 residues. J gave up 5 bases and V 5 bases, and 8 bases lay outside the gene matches. This CDR3 reads CASSPLSGMDNEQFF. Written as DNA, the CDR3 is TGTGCCAGCAGCCCCCTTAGCGGGATGGACAATGAGCAGTTCTTC.

V is TRBV7-8 and J is TRBJ1-2, with D possibly matching TRBD1 (5 bases). The CDR3 runs 14 residues. V lost 3 bases, J lost 9 bases, and 17 bases lay in between. Germline V lookup: CDR1 SGHVS, CDR2 FQNEAQ. CDR3 sequence: CASSLIGGLVSYTF. Here the CDR3 DNA reads TGTGCCAGCAGCTTGATTGGGGGGTTAGTTAGCTACACCTTC.

The chain links TRBV11-2 to TRBJ2-7; TRBD1 matches at 9 bases. CDR3 length: 15 amino acids. The ends lost 5 bases at V and 1 base at J; junction bases unmatched: 6. Germline CDR1 reads SGHAT; CDR2 reads FQNNGV. The CDR3 sequence: CASSVGTGSSYEQYF. CDR3 nucleotide sequence: TGTGCCAGCAGCGTCGGGACAGGGTCATCCTACGAGCAGTACTTC. Based on the CDR3 plus reference TRBV11-2 and TRBJ2-7, the full variable domain is EAGVAQSPRYKIIEKRQSVAFWCNPISGHATLYWYQQILGQGPKLLIQFQNNGVVDDSQLPKDRFSAERLKGVDSTLKIQPAKLEDSAVYLCASSVGTGSSYEQYFGPGTRLTVT.

V and J are TRBV29-1 and TRBJ2-7; 11 nucleotides match TRBD2. Looked up from germline, CDR1 is SQVTM and CDR2 is ANQGSEA. The CDR3 consists of 17 residues. Trimming removed 1 base from V and 6 bases from J; junction bases left unmatched: 14. The CDR3 region is CSVEAGGSTSGSVEQYF. The CDR3 nucleotides read TGCAGCGTTGAAGCAGGGGGCAGTACTAGCGGGAGTGTCGAGCAGTACTTC.

The V gene is TRBV7-9, the J gene TRBJ2-5; D is possibly TRBD1 (6 bases). This CDR3 contains 11 residues. Germline V gives CDR1 SEHNR, CDR2 FQNEAQ (reference sequence). Trimming left V 8 bases short and J 4 bases short, with 8 bases between. CDR3 bases: TGTGCCAGCGGGGGCTTAGAGACCCAGTACTTC. Amino acids: CASGGLETQYF.

The V call is TRBV9, the J call TRBJ2-7; tentative D call: TRBD1 (6 bases). Trimming took 3 bases from V and 2 from J, leaving 15 bases between them. Germline V gives CDR1 SGDLS, CDR2 YYNGEE. There are 15 residues in the CDR3. CDR3 nucleotides: TGTGCCAGCAGCGAGGGGGTCGACTTTGCCTACGAGCAGTACTTC. Its translation is CASSEGVDFAYEQYF.

The rearrangement uses TRBV4-2 and TRBJ2-5; 7 bases are a match to TRBD2. Germline trimming cut 1 base from V and 1 base from J; bases unmatched to any gene: 0. CDR1 LGHNA and CDR2 YNFKEQ come from the germline V gene. The CDR3 sequence is 14 residues long. CDR3 nucleotide sequence: TGTGCCAGCAGCCAAGGGACTAGCCAAGAGACCCAGTACTTC. Protein product: CASSQGTSQETQYF.

The chain uses TRBV6-5 and TRBJ2-2; 8 bases align to TRBD1. The V segment lost 6 bases and the J segment 6 bases; nucleotides outside the gene matches: 9. Germline-derived CDR1 and CDR2 are MNHEY and SVGAGI. The length of the CDR3 is 15 residues. The DNA for the CDR3 is TGTGCCAGCAGACCTGGACAGGGCAGGGCCGGGGAGCTGTTTTTT. Protein product: CASRPGQGRAGELFF.

V is TRBV4-3 and J is TRBJ1-2, with 10 bases fitting TRBD1. Per the germline V gene, CDR1 is LGHNA and CDR2 is YSLEER. The CDR3 is 15 amino acids. V was pared by 6 bases and J by 5 bases, with 9 bases of the junction left unmatched. The CDR3 DNA follows: TGCGCCAGCAGACCTGGGACAGGGGCTATTTATGGCTACACCTTC. Residues: CASRPGTGAIYGYTF.

There are a few counts of this clone. This sequence joins TRBV6-6 and TRBJ2-2; D unclear. V gave up 7 bases and J gave up 2 bases, with 8 bases separating them. The CDR3 consists of 13 residues. Germline-derived CDR1 and CDR2 are MNHNY and SVGAGI (reference sequence). CDR3 nucleotide sequence: TGTGCCAGCAAGTCCAGTAACACCGGGGAGCTGTTTTTT. Its protein product is CASKSSNTGELFF.

This chain connects TRBV21-1 to TRBJ1-5. TRBV21-1 represents a pseudogene. This CDR3 region has 17 residues. CDR3 sequence (DNA): TGTGCCAGCAGCAATAAAAACGAAGATCCGGAGTATCAGCCCCAGCATTTT. Protein: CASSNKNEDPEYQPQHF.

The V and J genes are TRBV7-2 and TRBJ2-7; 7 bases map to TRBD1. This CDR3 comprises 16 residues. Germline V CDR1 and CDR2: SGHTA, FQGNSA. The J segment lost 0 bases and the V segment lost 6 bases, leaving 11 bases of the junction unmatched. CDR3 sequence reads: CASSRTGQVSSYEQYF. In DNA, the CDR3 is TGTGCCAGCAGTCGGACCGGACAGGTTTCCTCCTACGAGCAGTACTTC.

The chain recombines TRBV18 with TRBJ2-7; 7 nucleotides align to TRBD2. This CDR3 spans 14 amino acids. The ends lost 3 bases at V and 1 base at J; junction bases unmatched: 3. Germline loops: CDR1 KGHSH, CDR2 LQKENI. The CDR3 protein is CASSPVGGSYEQYF. CDR3 nucleotide sequence: TGTGCCAGCTCACCGGTGGGGGGGTCCTACGAGCAGTACTTC. Combining the CDR3 with reference TRBV18 and TRBJ2-7 gives the whole variable domain NAGVMQNPRHLVRRRGQEARLRCSPMKGHSHVYWYRQLPEEGLKFMVYLQKENIIDESGMPKERFSAEFPKEGPSILRIQQVVRGDSAAYFCASSPVGGSYEQYFGPGTRLTVT.

The chain carries TRBV7-9 and TRBJ1-6; 7 nucleotides align to TRBD1. Germline V gene data show CDR1 as SEHNR and CDR2 as FQNEAQ (reference sequence). The CDR3 consists of 16 residues. Trimming cost V 0 bases and J 6 bases; bases outside gene matches: 5. The CDR3 region has the DNA TGTGCCAGCAGCTTAGCTGGGACAGTCATTAATTCACCCCTCCACTTT. Translating gives CASSLAGTVINSPLHF.

The gene calls are TRBV18 and TRBJ1-2, with D unclear. This CDR3 spans 15 amino acids. The V end was cut by 3 bases, the J end by 8 bases, with 19 bases between. Germline V gives CDR1 KGHSH, CDR2 LQKENI. DNA for the CDR3: TGTGCCAGCTCACCGGTTCAATGGGCCTACGGCGGCTACACCTTC. Amino acid sequence: CASSPVQWAYGGYTF. The full variable domain, rest sourced from reference TRBV18 and TRBJ1-2, is NAGVMQNPRHLVRRRGQEARLRCSPMKGHSHVYWYRQLPEEGLKFMVYLQKENIIDESGMPKERFSAEFPKEGPSILRIQQVVRGDSAAYFCASSPVQWAYGGYTFGSGTRLTVV.

The chain carries TRBV30 and TRBJ2-5; D may be TRBD1 (5 bases). The length of the CDR3 is 17 residues. Germline V gene lookup returns CDR1 GTSNPN and CDR2 SVGIG (reference sequence). V was cut by 0 bases and J by 2 bases, with 19 bases left in between. The CDR3 sequence is CAWSVSLWARQQETQYF. DNA of the CDR3: TGTGCCTGGAGTGTAAGTCTGTGGGCGAGACAGCAAGAGACCCAGTACTTC.

The chain links TRBV7-2 to TRBJ2-7, with 8 nucleotides matching TRBD2. The germline V gene encodes CDR1 SGHTA and CDR2 FQGNSA. V gave up 1 base and J gave up 5 bases; unmatched junction bases: 7. This CDR3 has 15 residues. CDR3 loop: CASSLGGSGSHEQYF. The CDR3 coding sequence is TGTGCCAGCAGCTTAGGCGGGAGCGGGAGCCACGAGCAGTACTTC.